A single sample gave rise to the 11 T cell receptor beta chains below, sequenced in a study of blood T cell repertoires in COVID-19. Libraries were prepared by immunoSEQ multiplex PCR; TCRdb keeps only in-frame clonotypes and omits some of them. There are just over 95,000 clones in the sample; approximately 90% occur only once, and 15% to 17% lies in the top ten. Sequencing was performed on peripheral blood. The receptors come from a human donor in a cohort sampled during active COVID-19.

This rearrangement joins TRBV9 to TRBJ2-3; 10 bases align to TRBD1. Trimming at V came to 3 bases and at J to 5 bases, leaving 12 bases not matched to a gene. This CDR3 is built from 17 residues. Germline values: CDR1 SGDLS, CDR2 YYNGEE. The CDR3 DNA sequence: TGTGCCAGCAGCGCCCGGGGGAGGACAGGGGGTCTAGATACGCAGTATTTT. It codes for CASSARGRTGGLDTQYF.

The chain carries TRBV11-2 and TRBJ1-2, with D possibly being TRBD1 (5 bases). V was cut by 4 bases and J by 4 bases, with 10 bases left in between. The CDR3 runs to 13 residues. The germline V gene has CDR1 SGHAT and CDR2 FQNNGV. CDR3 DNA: TGTGCCAGCAGCTACCGGACAACCTATGGCTACACCTTC. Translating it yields CASSYRTTYGYTF. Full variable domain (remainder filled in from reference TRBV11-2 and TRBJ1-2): EAGVAQSPRYKIIEKRQSVAFWCNPISGHATLYWYQQILGQGPKLLIQFQNNGVVDDSQLPKDRFSAERLKGVDSTLKIQPAKLEDSAVYLCASSYRTTYGYTFGSGTRLTVV.

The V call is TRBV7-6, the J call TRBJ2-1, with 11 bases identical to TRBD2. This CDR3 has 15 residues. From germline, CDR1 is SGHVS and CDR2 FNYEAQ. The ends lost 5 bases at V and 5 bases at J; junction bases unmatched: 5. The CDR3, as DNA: TGTGCCAGCAGCCCCGCGGGACTAGCGGACAATGAGCAGTTCTTC. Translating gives CASSPAGLADNEQFF.

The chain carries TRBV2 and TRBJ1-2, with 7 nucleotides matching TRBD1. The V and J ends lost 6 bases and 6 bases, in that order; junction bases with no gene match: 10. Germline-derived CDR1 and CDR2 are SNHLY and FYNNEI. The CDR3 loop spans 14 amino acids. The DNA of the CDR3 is TGTGCCAGCAGGGACTTCTTTACAGGGGATGGCTACACCTTC. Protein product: CASRDFFTGDGYTF.

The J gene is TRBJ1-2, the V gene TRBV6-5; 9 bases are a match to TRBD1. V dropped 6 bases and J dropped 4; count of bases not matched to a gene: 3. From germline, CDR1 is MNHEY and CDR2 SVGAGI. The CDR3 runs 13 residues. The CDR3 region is CASRETGGYGYTF. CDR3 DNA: TGTGCCAGCAGGGAGACAGGGGGCTATGGCTACACCTTC.

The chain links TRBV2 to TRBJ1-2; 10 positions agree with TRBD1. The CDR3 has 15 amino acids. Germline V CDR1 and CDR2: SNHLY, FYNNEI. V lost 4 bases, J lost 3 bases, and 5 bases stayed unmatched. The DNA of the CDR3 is TGTGCCAGCAGTGCCCGGACAGGGGGAGACTATGGCTACACCTTC. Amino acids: CASSARTGGDYGYTF.

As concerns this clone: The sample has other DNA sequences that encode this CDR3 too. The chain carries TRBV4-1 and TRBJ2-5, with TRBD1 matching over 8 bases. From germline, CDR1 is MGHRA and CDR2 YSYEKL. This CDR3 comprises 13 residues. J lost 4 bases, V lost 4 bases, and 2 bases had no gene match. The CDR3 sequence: CASSLGQGETQYF. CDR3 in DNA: TGCGCCAGCAGCCTCGGACAGGGAGAGACCCAGTACTTC.

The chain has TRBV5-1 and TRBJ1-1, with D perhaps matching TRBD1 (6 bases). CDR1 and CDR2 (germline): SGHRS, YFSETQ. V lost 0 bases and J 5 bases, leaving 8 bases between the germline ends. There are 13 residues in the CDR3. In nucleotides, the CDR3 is TGCGCCAGCAGCTTGGGAGGGGGAACTGAAGCTTTCTTT. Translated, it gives CASSLGGGTEAFF.

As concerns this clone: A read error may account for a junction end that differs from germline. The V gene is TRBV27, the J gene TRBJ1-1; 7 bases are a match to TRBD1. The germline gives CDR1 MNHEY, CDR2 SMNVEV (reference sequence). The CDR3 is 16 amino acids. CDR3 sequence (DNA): TGTGCCAGCAGTTTATTTGGGACAGCGATGAACAGTGAAGCTTTCTTT. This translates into CASSLFGTAMNSEAFF.

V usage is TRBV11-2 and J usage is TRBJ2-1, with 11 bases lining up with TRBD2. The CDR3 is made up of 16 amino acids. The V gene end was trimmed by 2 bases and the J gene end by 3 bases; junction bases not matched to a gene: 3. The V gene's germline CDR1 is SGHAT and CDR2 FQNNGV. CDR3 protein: CASSLRLAGSYNEQFF. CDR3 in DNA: TGTGCCAGCAGCTTACGACTAGCGGGAAGCTACAATGAGCAGTTCTTC.

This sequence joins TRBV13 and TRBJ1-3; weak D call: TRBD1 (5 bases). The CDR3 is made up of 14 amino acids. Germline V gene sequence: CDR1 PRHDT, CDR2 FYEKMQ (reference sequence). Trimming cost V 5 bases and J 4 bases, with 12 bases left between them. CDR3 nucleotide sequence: TGTGCCAGCAGCGTATGGGAGGGGGGAAACACCATATATTTT. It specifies CASSVWEGGNTIYF.